Sequencing of this TCR beta chain was carried out in a study of T cell repertoires in cytomegalovirus infection. About the research overall: HLA-C-restricted CMV epitopes, recently identified, and well-studied HLA-B-restricted ones were used by the study. Public signatures in TCR beta pointed to CMV infection and matching HLA type.

V lost 0 bases, J lost 5 bases, and 2 bases stayed unmatched. Germline CDR1 reads KGHDR; CDR2 reads SFDVKD. CDR3 size: 15 residues. Only a few counts were recorded for this clonotype. Its antigen remains unknown. TCRdb passed the reads through MiXCR, listing each CDR3 protein once. The sample holds about 770,000 distinct CDR3 sequences, 25% to 30% seen once. Points from the study as a whole: Pooled public TCR beta family frequency picked out CMV carriers with the relevant HLA. The ex vivo response was dominated by HLA-C-restricted CMV-specific TCR beta clonotypes.

This clonotype was sampled from a human donor in good health (CMV status not recorded). Some clones in this sample may be carry-over from other donors' samples. The chain combines TRBV24-1 with TRBJ2-1; 8 bases are shared with TRBD2. The sample here was cultured CD8+ T cells from PBMCs, taken from culture after CMV antigen stimulation. The DNA for the CDR3 is TGTGCCACCAGTGATTTGACCGGGGGGGACAATGAGCAGTTCTTC. It encodes CATSDLTGGDNEQFF.